This TCR beta chain was identified during a study of Graves' ophthalmopathy and Graves' hyperthyroidism. The authors amplified TCR beta CDR3 regions, and they did so from RNA transcripts for repertoire sequencing. The workflow started with a first-round RT-PCR run with HTBI primers and then moved on to a second-round multiplex PCR. TCRdb fed the multiplex PCR reads into MiXCR, producing one record per CDR3 protein. The table has 350,000 or so distinct CDR3 sequences, roughly 15% seen once. The starting material, more than 8 ml of fresh peripheral blood, provided the PBMCs. Germline assignment: CDR1 MDHEN and CDR2 SYDVKM. Trimming shortened V by 3 bases and J by 7 bases, and 9 bases separated the two germline ends. CDR3 size: 12 residues.

This clonotype was obtained from an adult man with Graves' ophthalmopathy. The chain links TRBV28 to TRBJ1-2; no clear D. The sequenced sample consisted of peripheral blood. CDR3 loop: CASSFPLGGYTF. CDR3 nucleotides: TGTGCCAGCAGTTTTCCCTTAGGTGGCTACACCTTC.